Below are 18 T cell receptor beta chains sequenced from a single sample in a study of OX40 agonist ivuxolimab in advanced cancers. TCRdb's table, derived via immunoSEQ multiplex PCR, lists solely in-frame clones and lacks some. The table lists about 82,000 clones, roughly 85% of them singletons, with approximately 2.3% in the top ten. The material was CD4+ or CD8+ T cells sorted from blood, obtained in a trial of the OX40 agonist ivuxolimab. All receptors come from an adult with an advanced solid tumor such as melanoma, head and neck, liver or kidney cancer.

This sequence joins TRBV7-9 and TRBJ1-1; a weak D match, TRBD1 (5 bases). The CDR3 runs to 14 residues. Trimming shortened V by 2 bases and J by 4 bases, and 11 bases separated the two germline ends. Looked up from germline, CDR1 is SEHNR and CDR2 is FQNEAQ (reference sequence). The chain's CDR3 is CASSLLTGATEAFF. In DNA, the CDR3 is TGTGCCAGCAGCTTACTTACCGGGGCCACTGAAGCTTTCTTT. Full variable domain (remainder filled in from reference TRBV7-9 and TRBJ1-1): DTGVSQNPRHKITKRGQNVTFRCDPISEHNRLYWYRQTLGQGPEFLTYFQNEAQLEKSRLLSDRFSAERPKGSFSTLEIQRTEQGDSAMYLCASSLLTGATEAFFGQGTRLTVV.

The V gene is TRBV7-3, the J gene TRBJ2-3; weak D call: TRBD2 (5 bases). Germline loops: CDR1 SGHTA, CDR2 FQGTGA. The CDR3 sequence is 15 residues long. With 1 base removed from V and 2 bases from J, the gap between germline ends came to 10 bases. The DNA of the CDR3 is TGTGCCAGCAGCTTAAACGGACTCTACACAGATACGCAGTATTTT. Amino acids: CASSLNGLYTDTQYF.

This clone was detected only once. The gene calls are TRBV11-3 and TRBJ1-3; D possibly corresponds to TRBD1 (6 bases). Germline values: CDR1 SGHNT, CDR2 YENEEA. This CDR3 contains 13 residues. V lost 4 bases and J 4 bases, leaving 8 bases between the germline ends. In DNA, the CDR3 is TGTGCCAGCAGCTCAGGGGCGGGAAACACCATATATTTT. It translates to CASSSGAGNTIYF.

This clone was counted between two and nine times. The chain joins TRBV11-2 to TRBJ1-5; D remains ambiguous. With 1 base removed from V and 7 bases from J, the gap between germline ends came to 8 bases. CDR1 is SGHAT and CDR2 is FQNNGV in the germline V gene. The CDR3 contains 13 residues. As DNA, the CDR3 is TGTGCCAGCAGCTTAGTTCGAGACCAGCCCCAGCATTTT. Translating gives CASSLVRDQPQHF.

The CDR3 DNA follows: TGTGCCAGCAGCGCGATCGGGGACAATGAGCAGTTCTTC. This encodes CASSAIGDNEQFF. This rearrangement joins TRBV7-9 to TRBJ2-1; weak D call: TRBD2 (5 bases). The CDR3 covers 13 residues. The germline CDR1 and CDR2 sequences are SEHNR and FQNEAQ (reference sequence). V lost 5 bases and J lost 5, with 10 bases in between.

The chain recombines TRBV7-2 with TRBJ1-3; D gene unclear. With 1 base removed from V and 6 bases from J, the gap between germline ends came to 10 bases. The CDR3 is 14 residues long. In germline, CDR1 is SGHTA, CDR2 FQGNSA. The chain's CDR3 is CASSLGGAPNTIYF. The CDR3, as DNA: TGTGCCAGCAGCTTAGGCGGCGCGCCAAACACCATATATTTT.

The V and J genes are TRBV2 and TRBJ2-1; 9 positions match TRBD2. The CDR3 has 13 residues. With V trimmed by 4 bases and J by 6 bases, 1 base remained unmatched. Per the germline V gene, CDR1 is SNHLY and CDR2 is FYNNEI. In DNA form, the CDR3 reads TGTGCCAGCAGTGGGCGGGGGGGCAATGAGCAGTTCTTC. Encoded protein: CASSGRGGNEQFF.

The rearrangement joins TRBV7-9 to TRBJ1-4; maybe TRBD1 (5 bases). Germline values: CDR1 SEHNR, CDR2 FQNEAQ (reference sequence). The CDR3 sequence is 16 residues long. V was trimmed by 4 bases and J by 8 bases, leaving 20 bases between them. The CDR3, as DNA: TGTGCCAGCAGCTCCAGACTTAATGGGGCAGAAGAAAAACTGTTTTTT. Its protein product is CASSSRLNGAEEKLFF.

The CDR3 DNA sequence: TGTGCCTGGAGTGTAGGCGCTCATACCGGGGAACAAGAGACCCAGTACTTC. This gives the protein CAWSVGAHTGEQETQYF. The V and J genes are TRBV30 and TRBJ2-5, with D perhaps matching TRBD2 (5 bases). Trimming pared 0 bases from V and 2 bases from J, leaving 19 bases between. CDR3 length: 17 residues. Germline V CDR1 and CDR2: GTSNPN, SVGIG (reference sequence).

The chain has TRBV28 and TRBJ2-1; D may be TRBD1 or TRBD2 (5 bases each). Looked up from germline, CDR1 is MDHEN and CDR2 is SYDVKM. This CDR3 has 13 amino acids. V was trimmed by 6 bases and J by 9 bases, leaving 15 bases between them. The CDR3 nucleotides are TGTGCCAGCAGCGGGGACCGGTGGGGTGAGCAGTTCTTC. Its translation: CASSGDRWGEQFF.

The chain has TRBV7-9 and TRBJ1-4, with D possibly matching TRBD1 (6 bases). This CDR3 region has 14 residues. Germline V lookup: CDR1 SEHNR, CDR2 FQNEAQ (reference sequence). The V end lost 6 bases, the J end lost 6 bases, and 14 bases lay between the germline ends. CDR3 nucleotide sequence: TGTGCCAGCAGGAGGACAGCCGGAGATGAAAAACTGTTTTTT. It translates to CASRRTAGDEKLFF.

The CDR3 loop is CASSSSGGQGNIQYF. The CDR3, as DNA: TGCGCCAGCAGCTCTAGCGGGGGGCAAGGAAACATTCAGTACTTC. The chain is built from TRBV5-1 and TRBJ2-4, with TRBD2 identical over 11 bases. CDR3 length: 15 residues. The V segment lost 3 bases and the J segment 6 bases; nucleotides outside the gene matches: 5. Germline V gene lookup returns CDR1 SGHRS and CDR2 YFSETQ.

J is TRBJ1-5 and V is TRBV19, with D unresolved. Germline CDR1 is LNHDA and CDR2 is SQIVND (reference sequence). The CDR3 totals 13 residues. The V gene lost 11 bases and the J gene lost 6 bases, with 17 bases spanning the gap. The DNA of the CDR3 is TGTGCCTCCATAGGCGGGTTAGGTCAGCCCCAGCATTTT. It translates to CASIGGLGQPQHF.

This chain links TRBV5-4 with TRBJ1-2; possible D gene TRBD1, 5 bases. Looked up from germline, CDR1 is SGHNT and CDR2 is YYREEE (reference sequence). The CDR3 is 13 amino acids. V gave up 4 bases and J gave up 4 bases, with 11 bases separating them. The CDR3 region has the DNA TGTGCCAGCAGCGACCGGGACGTCTATGGCTACACCTTC. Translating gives CASSDRDVYGYTF.

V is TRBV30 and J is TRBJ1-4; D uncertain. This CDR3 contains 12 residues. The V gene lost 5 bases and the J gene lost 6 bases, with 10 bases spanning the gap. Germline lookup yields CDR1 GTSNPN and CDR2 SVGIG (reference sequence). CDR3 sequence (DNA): TGTGCCTGGGTCGGTGTGGATGAAAAACTGTTTTTT. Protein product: CAWVGVDEKLFF.

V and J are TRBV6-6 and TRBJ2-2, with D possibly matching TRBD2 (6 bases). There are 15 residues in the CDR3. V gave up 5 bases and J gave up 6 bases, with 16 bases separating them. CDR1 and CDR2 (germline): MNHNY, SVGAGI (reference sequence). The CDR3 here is CASSTEGKGAGELFF. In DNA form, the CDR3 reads TGTGCCAGCAGTACGGAGGGTAAGGGCGCCGGGGAGCTGTTTTTT.

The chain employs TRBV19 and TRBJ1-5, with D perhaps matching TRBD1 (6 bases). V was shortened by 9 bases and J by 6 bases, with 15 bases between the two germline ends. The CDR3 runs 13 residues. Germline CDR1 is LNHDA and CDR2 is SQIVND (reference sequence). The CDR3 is CASNDRLPQPQHF. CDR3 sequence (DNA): TGTGCCAGCAACGACAGGCTACCTCAGCCCCAGCATTTT.

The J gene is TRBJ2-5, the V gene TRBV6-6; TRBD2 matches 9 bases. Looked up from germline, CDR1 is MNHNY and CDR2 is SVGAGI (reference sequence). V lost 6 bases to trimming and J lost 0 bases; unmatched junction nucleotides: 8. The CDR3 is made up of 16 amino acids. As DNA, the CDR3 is TGTGCCAGCAGCTCAACGACTAGCGGAAACCAAGAGACCCAGTACTTC. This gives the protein CASSSTTSGNQETQYF.